This TCR beta chain was profiled in a study of T cells after yellow fever vaccination. Study results and limitations: Repertoires obtained by FACS sorting could include abundant clonotypes that entered as contaminants from the bulk population. Some clonotypes, a small share, were shared between CD4 and CD8 compartments. Post-booster reappearance was seen for most primary-vaccination clones (96% CD4, roughly 88% CD8). Weaker, the secondary response peaked sooner, at day 5 versus 15.

The sample holds a few counts of this clonotype. Its antigen is not known. Germline V CDR1 and CDR2: MNHEY, SMNVEV (reference sequence). V lost 5 bases to trimming and J lost 4 bases, with 12 bases between them. The CDR3 has 14 residues. TCRdb processed the 5' RACE reads anew with MiXCR; each CDR3 protein has one entry. Of hundreds of thousands of distinct CDR3 sequences listed, roughly 14% are singletons. The sequencing used PBMCs, collected on the day of the yellow fever booster vaccination. The TCR comes from a man aged 30 to 39 who received the YFV17D yellow fever vaccine. V gene TRBV27 combines with J gene TRBJ2-1; no firm D call. CDR3 protein: CASSPGSTYNEQFF. CDR3 nucleotide sequence: TGTGCCAGCAGTCCCGGAAGTACTTACAATGAGCAGTTCTTC.